The next 17 T cell receptor beta chains were all read from a single sample in a study of T cells after somatic rescue of genetic block. Sequencing used immunoSEQ multiplex PCR; TCRdb keeps in-frame clones, though not all of them. Of about 12,000 clones listed, over 65% were seen once; the top ten hold 20%. The sequenced sample consisted of peripheral blood mononuclear cells (PBMCs). Receptor source: a boy aged 5-17 years.

V gene TRBV10-2 combines with J gene TRBJ1-1; D gene ambiguous. V was trimmed by 6 bases and J by 10 bases, leaving 12 bases between them. The CDR3 sequence is 11 residues long. Per the germline V gene, CDR1 is WSHSY and CDR2 is SAAADI. The chain's CDR3 is CASSLGPTAFF. The DNA of the CDR3 is TGCGCCAGCAGCCTCGGTCCCACAGCTTTCTTT.

The rearrangement links TRBV10-3 to TRBJ2-1, with 7 bases identical to TRBD2. Germline V lookup: CDR1 ENHRY, CDR2 SYGVKD. The CDR3 covers 18 residues. Unmatched junction bases numbered 13, after V lost 3 bases and J lost 2 bases. CDR3 DNA: TGTGCCATCAGTGATCCCTCCACGCGCGGGGGAACCTACAATGAGCAGTTCTTC. Protein: CAISDPSTRGGTYNEQFF.

The chain joins TRBV5-6 to TRBJ1-1; 7 bases are shared with TRBD1. The CDR3 extends over 14 amino acids. V shed 4 bases, J shed 5 bases, and the junction held 8 bases outside the gene matches. CDR1 and CDR2 from the germline V gene are SGHDT and YYEEEE. The DNA of the CDR3 is TGTGCCAGCAGCCCTAACAGGGGATCAACTGAAGCTTTCTTT. This encodes CASSPNRGSTEAFF.

The chain links TRBV21-1 to TRBJ1-6; the table's D gene call, TRBD1, was not cross checked with the DNA. TRBV21-1 is shown as a pseudogene. The CDR3 is 18 residues long. The CDR3, as DNA: TGTGCCAGCAGCCGTCGTAAACAGGGGGCGAAACTAGATTCACCCCTCCACTTT. Its protein is CASSRRKQGAKLDSPLHF.

V gene TRBV28 combines with J gene TRBJ1-6; D might be TRBD1 (6 bases). Germline V gene sequence: CDR1 MDHEN, CDR2 SYDVKM. The CDR3 contains 19 residues. V gave up 11 bases and J gave up 3 bases, with 29 bases separating them. CDR3 sequence reads: CASKGGAIIHAGYNSPLHF. The CDR3 nucleotides read TGTGCCTCGAAGGGGGGGGCTATAATTCACGCCGGCTATAATTCACCCCTCCACTTT. Complete variable domain (other parts from reference TRBV28 and TRBJ1-6): DVKVTQSSRYLVKRTGEKVFLECVQDMDHENMFWYRQDPGLGLRLIYFSYDVKMKEKGDIPEGYSVSREKKERFSLILESASTNQTSMYLCASKGGAIIHAGYNSPLHFGNGTRLTVT.

This chain links TRBV18 with TRBJ1-1; TRBD1 might be the D (5 bases). Germline V CDR1 and CDR2: KGHSH, LQKENI. Between the trimmed V and J ends, which lost 1 base and 6 bases, there was a span of 6 bases. This CDR3 has 12 amino acids. CDR3 sequence (DNA): TGTGCCAGCTCACCACAGGGGTCTGAAGCTTTCTTT. Translation gives CASSPQGSEAFF. The entire variable domain, with the rest obtained from reference TRBV18 and TRBJ1-1, is as follows: NAGVMQNPRHLVRRRGQEARLRCSPMKGHSHVYWYRQLPEEGLKFMVYLQKENIIDESGMPKERFSAEFPKEGPSILRIQQVVRGDSAAYFCASSPQGSEAFFGQGTRLTVV.

This clone qualifies as large (0.1 to 1%). The gene calls are TRBV18 and TRBJ1-6, with 9 bases identical to TRBD1. The CDR3 loop spans 15 amino acids. Germline V gene sequence: CDR1 KGHSH, CDR2 LQKENI. V lost 6 bases to trimming and J lost 5 bases; unmatched junction nucleotides: 5. CDR3 region: CASSLGQGDNSPLHF. DNA for the CDR3: TGTGCCAGCTCGCTGGGACAGGGCGATAATTCACCCCTCCACTTT.

This chain links TRBV14 with TRBJ2-7; 14 nucleotides line up with TRBD2. This CDR3 spans 15 amino acids. CDR1 SGHDN and CDR2 FVKESK come from the germline V gene. V lost 4 bases and J lost 6; bases outside the gene matches: 5. CDR3 nucleotide sequence: TGTGCCAGCAGCCGGGGACTAGCGGGAGCCATCGAGCAGTACTTC. It encodes CASSRGLAGAIEQYF.

The chain employs TRBV5-1 and TRBJ1-4, with no clear D. Germline CDR1 SGHRS, CDR2 YFSETQ. CDR3 length: 13 amino acids. V was clipped by 0 bases and J by 6 bases, with 6 bases between them. For the CDR3, the DNA is TGCGCCAGCAGCTTGGGGAGGTATGAAAAACTGTTTTTT. Encoded protein: CASSLGRYEKLFF.

This clone occurred a few times. The rearrangement joins TRBV5-4 to TRBJ2-2; D remains ambiguous. Per germline, CDR1 SGHNT and CDR2 YYREEE (reference sequence). The CDR3 spans 13 residues. V was cut by 2 bases and J by 5 bases, with 7 bases left in between. CDR3 loop: CASSFYITGELFF. The CDR3 coding sequence is TGTGCCAGCAGCTTCTATATTACCGGGGAGCTGTTTTTT.

CDR3: CASRHHREGYTF. For the CDR3, the DNA is TGTGCCAGCAGACACCACAGGGAGGGCTACACCTTC. This chain uses TRBV6-5 with TRBJ1-2; tentatively, D is TRBD1 (6 bases). This CDR3 has 12 amino acids. The germline CDR1 and CDR2 sequences are MNHEY and SVGAGI. V was clipped by 6 bases and J by 8 bases, with 13 bases between them.

The chain combines TRBV5-1 with TRBJ2-7; no definite D call. Germline V gives CDR1 SGHRS, CDR2 YFSETQ. The CDR3 spans 14 residues. V was shortened by 1 base and J by 3 bases, with 11 bases between the two germline ends. As DNA, the CDR3 is TGCGCCAGCAGCTTGAAGGACGGATACTACGAGCAGTACTTC. This sequence encodes CASSLKDGYYEQYF.

The chain recombines TRBV7-2 with TRBJ2-2; D may be TRBD1 (5 bases). The CDR3 consists of 15 residues. Germline CDR1 SGHTA, CDR2 FQGNSA. V dropped 1 base and J dropped 0 bases, with 6 bases sitting between them. This CDR3 is CASSLGQTNTGELFF. The CDR3 coding sequence is TGTGCCAGCAGCTTAGGACAGACGAACACCGGGGAGCTGTTTTTT.

The chain is built from TRBV28 and TRBJ1-2, with D perhaps TRBD1 (6 bases). CDR3 length: 19 residues. V was shortened by 3 bases and J by 4 bases, with 27 bases between the two germline ends. The germline CDR1 and CDR2 sequences are MDHEN and SYDVKM. CDR3 loop: CASSFSTLFRGRAVYGYTF. CDR3 DNA: TGTGCCAGCAGTTTTTCAACCTTATTCAGGGGACGGGCGGTCTATGGCTACACCTTC.

The genes are TRBV5-6 and TRBJ1-5; D is uncertain. The CDR3 spans 14 residues. Germline loops: CDR1 SGHDT, CDR2 YYEEEE. V was cut by 1 base and J by 3 bases, with 8 bases left in between. The CDR3, as DNA: TGTGCCAGCAGCTTGAGGTCCTACAATCAGCCCCAGCATTTT. Its protein is CASSLRSYNQPQHF.

The chain combines TRBV28 with TRBJ2-4, with D unresolved. V was cut by 3 bases and J by 0 bases, with 9 bases left in between. The CDR3 runs to 15 residues. Germline CDR1 and CDR2: MDHEN and SYDVKM. The CDR3 reads CASSFNGLAKNIQYF. DNA for the CDR3: TGTGCCAGCAGTTTTAACGGTTTAGCCAAAAACATTCAGTACTTC.

The chain employs TRBV6-6 and TRBJ1-5, with 8 bases matching TRBD1. Trimming cost V 2 bases and J 3 bases; bases outside gene matches: 3. The germline CDR1 and CDR2 sequences are MNHNY and SVGAGI (reference sequence). CDR3 size: 15 residues. The CDR3 region has the DNA TGTGCCAGCAGTTACGGACAGGGCCTCAATCAGCCCCAGCATTTT. Translated, it gives CASSYGQGLNQPQHF.